The clone carrying this T cell receptor beta chain is a singleton in its sample. The sample belongs to a study of sequential checkpoint blockade in melanoma. Study overall: Each arm's sequence ended with maintenance nivolumab.

Treatment specified: randomized to nivolumab then ipilimumab (arm A) or the reverse (arm B). None of the patients previously received DNA-damaging chemotherapy. PBMC sorting kept live CD3+CD8+ cells without CD19 or CD56. TCRdb keeps only in-frame clones here, not all; method: immunoSEQ multiplex PCR. There are about 28,000 clones in the sample; about 89% occur only once, and around 15% lies in the top ten. Germline-derived CDR1 and CDR2 are SNHLY and FYNNEI. Trimming removed 5 bases from V and 5 bases from J, with 9 bases in between. This CDR3 is built from 13 residues. This material consisted of CD8+ T cells sorted from blood (inferred from file names), taken from a patient given nivolumab and ipilimumab in sequence. The chain recombines TRBV2 with TRBJ1-4, with a tentative D call TRBD1 (5 bases). The clonotype originates from a human donor with melanoma. CDR3 amino acids: CASSPRGNEKLFF. DNA of the CDR3: TGTGCCAGCAGTCCTCGGGGGAATGAAAAACTGTTTTTT.